This T cell receptor beta chain was recorded in a study of cytotoxic CD8 clonotypes in ibrutinib-treated CLL. Germline V gene lookup returns CDR1 LGHNA and CDR2 YSLEER. V lost 0 bases and J 8 bases, leaving 16 bases between the germline ends. The CDR3 totals 15 residues. Clones were sequenced by immunoSEQ multiplex PCR, and TCRdb holds only the in-frame ones, with some missing. The table includes some 130,000 clones, roughly 88% detected once. Concerning this clone: Its specificity is unknown.

Study-wide findings and caveats: In sustained-remission versus progressing patients, sampling times differed. Whereas clonality rose at ibrutinib response, it declined toward baseline at progression.

This specimen was PBMCs, taken after 24 months of ibrutinib treatment. The rearrangement links TRBV4-3 to TRBJ1-2; no definite D call. The origin of this receptor is a human donor with chronic lymphocytic leukemia. Here the CDR3 DNA reads TGCGCCAGCAGCCAAGATCCCAGTGGCCTAGGAGGCTACACCTTC. Its translation: CASSQDPSGLGGYTF.